The T cell receptor beta chain described here comes from a study of CD8 T cells in Susac syndrome. This clonotype is a singleton in its sample. Random hexamers were used to reverse transcribe the RNA input (about 0.5 to 1 ug). Amplification of TCR beta CDR3 spanned 54 Vbeta and 13 Jbeta via immunoSEQ multiplex PCR. TCRdb fed the immunoSEQ multiplex PCR reads into MiXCR, producing one record per CDR3 protein. The sample shows about 430,000 distinct CDR3 sequences, 75% to 90% of them seen only once. Germline CDR1 LNHDA, CDR2 SQIVND (reference sequence). The CDR3 length is 16 residues. After removal of 10 bases from V and 7 bases from J, the junction contained 14 bases not matched to a gene.

The specimen sequenced was CD8+ T cells from PBMCs. The J gene is TRBJ1-6, the V gene TRBV19; 9 bases map to TRBD1. This TCR was sampled from a human donor with multiple sclerosis. For the CDR3, the DNA is TGTGCCACCGCTCCCGGGGTCGACAGGGGGAATTCACCCCTCCACTTT. Protein sequence: CATAPGVDRGNSPLHF.